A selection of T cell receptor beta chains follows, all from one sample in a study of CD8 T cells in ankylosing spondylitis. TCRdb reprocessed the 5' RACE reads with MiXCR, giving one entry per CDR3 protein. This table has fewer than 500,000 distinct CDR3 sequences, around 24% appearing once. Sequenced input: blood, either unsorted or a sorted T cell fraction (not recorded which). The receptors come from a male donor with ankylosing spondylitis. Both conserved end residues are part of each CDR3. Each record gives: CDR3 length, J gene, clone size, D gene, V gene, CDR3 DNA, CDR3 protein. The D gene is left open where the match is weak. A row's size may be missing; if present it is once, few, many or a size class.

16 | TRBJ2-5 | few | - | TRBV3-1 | TGTGCCAGCAGCCAAGACTTAGCGGAAGACCAAGAGACCCAGTACTTC | CASSQDLAEDQETQYF
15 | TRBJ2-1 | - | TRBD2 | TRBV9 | TGTGCCAGCAGCGCCATAGGGACTAGCGGGATTGAGCAGTTCTTC | CASSAIGTSGIEQFF
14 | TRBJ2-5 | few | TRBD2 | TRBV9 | TGTGCCAGCAGCGTCTTAGCGGGAACGGAGACCCAGTACTTC | CASSVLAGTETQYF
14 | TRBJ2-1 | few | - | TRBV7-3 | TGTGCCAGCAGCTCCTACCGGGCTGACAATGAGCAGTTCTTC | CASSSYRADNEQFF
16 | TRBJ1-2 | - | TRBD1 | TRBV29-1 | TGCAGCGCTACTGGGGGGGGACAGGGGGCGAACTATGGCTACACCTTC | CSATGGGQGANYGYTF
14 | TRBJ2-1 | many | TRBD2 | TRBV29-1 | TGCAGCGGATCAAGCGGGAGCTCCTACAATGAGCAGTTCTTC | CSGSSGSSYNEQFF
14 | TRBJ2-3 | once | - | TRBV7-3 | TGTGCCAGCAAGCTAGCCAGATCCACAGATACGCAGTATTTT | CASKLARSTDTQYF
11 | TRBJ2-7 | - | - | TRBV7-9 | TGTGCCAGCAGCTTATATGCGGAGCAGTACTTC | CASSLYAEQYF
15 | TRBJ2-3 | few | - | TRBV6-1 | TGTGCCAGCAGGCCACAAGTGGGGAGCACAGATACGCAGTATTTT | CASRPQVGSTDTQYF
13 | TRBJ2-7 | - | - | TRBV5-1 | TGCGCCAGCAGCTTTAAGCCAGGTTTGGAGCAGTACTTC | CASSFKPGLEQYF
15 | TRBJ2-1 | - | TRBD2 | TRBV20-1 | TGCAGTGCTTGGGGGTATCTAGCGGAATACAATGAGCAGTTCTTC | CSAWGYLAEYNEQFF
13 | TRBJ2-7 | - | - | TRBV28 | TGTGCCAGCAGTTTGGGTAGGCCCTACGAGCAGTACTTC | CASSLGRPYEQYF
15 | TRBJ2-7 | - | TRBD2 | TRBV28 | TGTGCCAGCAGCTATGCTAGCGGGAGGGTGGGGGAGCAGTACTTC | CASSYASGRVGEQYF
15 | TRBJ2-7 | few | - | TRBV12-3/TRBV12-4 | TGTGCCAGCAGTTCCGGGCCGGGGGGCCTCCACGAGCAGTACTTC | CASSSGPGGLHEQYF
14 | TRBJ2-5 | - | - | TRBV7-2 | TGTGCCAGCAGCCCCGAGAGTATCGGGAGGACCCAGTACTTC | CASSPESIGRTQYF
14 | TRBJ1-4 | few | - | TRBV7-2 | TGTGCCAGCAGCCCGCTAGGGATCGGAGAAAAACTGTTTTTT | CASSPLGIGEKLFF
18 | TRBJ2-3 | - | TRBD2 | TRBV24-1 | TGTGCCACCAGTGATCCGGCTAGCGGAAGGGGTGGCACAGATACGCAGTATTTT | CATSDPASGRGGTDTQYF
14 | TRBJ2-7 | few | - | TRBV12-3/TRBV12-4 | TGTGCCAGCAGTCTAGACACGACCTCCTACGAGCAGTACTTC | CASSLDTTSYEQYF
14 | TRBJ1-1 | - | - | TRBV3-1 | TGTGCCAGCAGCTCGGGGCGGAAGTTTTCGGGAGCTTTCTTT | CASSSGRKFSGAFF
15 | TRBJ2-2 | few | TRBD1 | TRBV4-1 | TGCGCCAGCAGCCCGCGACAGGGGACGGGCGGGGAGCTGTTTTTT | CASSPRQGTGGELFF
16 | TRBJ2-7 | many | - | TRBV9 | TGTGCCAGCAGCGTATCAGAGCTGTTCGGCTCCTACGAGCAGTACTTC | CASSVSELFGSYEQYF
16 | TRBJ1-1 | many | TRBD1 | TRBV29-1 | TGCAGCGTTCCCCCGGGACAGAAATTTACGAACACTGAAGCTTTCTTT | CSVPPGQKFTNTEAFF
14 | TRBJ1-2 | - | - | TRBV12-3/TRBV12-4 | TGTGCCAGCAGTGCGGCCGAGCCTAACTATGGCTACACCTTC | CASSAAEPNYGYTF
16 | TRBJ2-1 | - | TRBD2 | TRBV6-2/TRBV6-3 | TGTGCCAGCAGTTGGACTAGCGGGGGCACCTACAATGAGCAGTTCTTC | CASSWTSGGTYNEQFF
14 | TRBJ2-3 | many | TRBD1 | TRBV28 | TGTGCCAGCAGTTGGACAGGGCATACAGATACGCAGTATTTT | CASSWTGHTDTQYF
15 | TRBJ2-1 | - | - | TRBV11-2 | TGTGCCAGCAGCCTCATTAGCGTCTCCTACAATGAGCAGTTCTTC | CASSLISVSYNEQFF
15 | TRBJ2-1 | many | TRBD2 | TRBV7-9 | TGTGCCAGCAGCTTAGTTCTAGCGGGGTACAATGAGCAGTTCTTC | CASSLVLAGYNEQFF
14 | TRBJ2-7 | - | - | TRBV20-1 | TGCAGTGCCGCGGGACTCGCCGAGTCCTACGAGCAGTACTTC | CSAAGLAESYEQYF
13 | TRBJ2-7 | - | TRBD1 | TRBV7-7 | TGTGCTAGCAGCTGGGACAGGGCGGCCGAGCAGTACTTC | CASSWDRAAEQYF
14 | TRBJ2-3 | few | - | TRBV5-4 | TGTGCCAGCAGTCAATCACAGGGGAGGGATACGCAGTATTTT | CASSQSQGRDTQYF